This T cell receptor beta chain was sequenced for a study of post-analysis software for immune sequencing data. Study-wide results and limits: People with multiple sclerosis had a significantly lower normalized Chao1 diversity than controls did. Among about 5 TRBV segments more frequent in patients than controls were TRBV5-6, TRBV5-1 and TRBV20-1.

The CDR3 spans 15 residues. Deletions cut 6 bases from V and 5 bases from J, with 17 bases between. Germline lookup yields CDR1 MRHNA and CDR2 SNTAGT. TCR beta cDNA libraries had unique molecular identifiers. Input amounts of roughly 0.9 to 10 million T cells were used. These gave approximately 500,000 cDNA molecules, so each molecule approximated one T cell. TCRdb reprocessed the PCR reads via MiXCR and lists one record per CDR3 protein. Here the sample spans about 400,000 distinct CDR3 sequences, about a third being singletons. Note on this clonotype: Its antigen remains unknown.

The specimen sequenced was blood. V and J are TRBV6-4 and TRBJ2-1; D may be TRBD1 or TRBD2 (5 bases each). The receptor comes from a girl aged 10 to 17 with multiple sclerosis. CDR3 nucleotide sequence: TGTGCCAGCAGCCTAGTATGGGGGTCCCACAATGAGCAGTTCTTC. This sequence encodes CASSLVWGSHNEQFF.